The 7 T cell receptor beta chains reported below all come from one sample, sequenced in a study of blood T cell repertoires in COVID-19 (dated by TCRdb to the early 2020s). The library came from the immunoSEQ multiplex PCR assay. TCRdb provides this immuneACCESS table in a form limited to in-frame rearrangements. Some clones are lacking; in checked studies, under half of them reflect an unresolved V gene, and why the rest are absent is not known. Counted in this sample were 260,000 or so clones; around four fifths of them appeared once. The ten largest make up about 3.9% of the sample. Sequencing was carried out using PBMCs or T cells enriched from blood (not recorded which). The receptors derive from a woman aged 40-49 years who had been exposed to COVID-19.

The chain employs TRBV5-1 and TRBJ1-3; the D gene is possibly TRBD1 (6 bases). Germline V gives CDR1 SGHRS, CDR2 YFSETQ. The germline V and J ends were trimmed by 2 bases and 3 bases, with 9 bases remaining between them. This CDR3 has 14 residues. The CDR3 loop reads CASSLQGDGNTIYF. CDR3 bases: TGCGCCAGCAGCTTACAGGGAGATGGAAACACCATATATTTT.

This chain joins TRBV5-1 and TRBJ2-5; D unresolved. CDR3 size: 14 residues. Between the trimmed V and J ends, which lost 0 bases and 5 bases, there was a span of 11 bases. The germline V gene has CDR1 SGHRS and CDR2 YFSETQ. The CDR3 loop reads CASSLEAVGETQYF. The CDR3 DNA sequence: TGCGCCAGCAGCTTGGAGGCAGTCGGGGAGACCCAGTACTTC.

Many counts were recorded for this clone. V is TRBV6-5 and J is TRBJ2-1; TRBD1 matches at 9 bases. V dropped 5 bases and J dropped 8; count of bases not matched to a gene: 1. This CDR3 comprises 12 residues. The germline V gene has CDR1 MNHEY and CDR2 SVGAGI. Here the CDR3 DNA reads TGTGCCAGCAGTACAGGGGGCGATGAGCAGTTCTTC. It specifies CASSTGGDEQFF.

With regard to this clone: Other DNA sequences in the sample encode the same CDR3. The chain is built from TRBV5-1 and TRBJ2-7; D uncertain. CDR3 size: 12 residues. V was cut by 0 bases and J by 3 bases, with 4 bases left in between. Germline-derived CDR1 and CDR2 are SGHRS and YFSETQ. The DNA of the CDR3 is TGCGCCAGCAGCTTGGGAGGCTACGAGCAGTACTTC. Its translation: CASSLGGYEQYF.

This chain connects TRBV5-1 to TRBJ1-1, with D perhaps matching TRBD1 (5 bases). Trimming removed 4 bases at V and 0 bases at J, with 10 bases between. The germline V gene encodes CDR1 SGHRS and CDR2 YFSETQ. The CDR3 is 14 amino acids. Written as DNA, the CDR3 is TGCGCCAGCAGCCCGGGGGTCATGAACACTGAAGCTTTCTTT. Its protein is CASSPGVMNTEAFF.

This clone was found a few times. This CDR3 reads CASSPGTGGGETQYF. The CDR3 nucleotides are TGCGCCAGCAGCCCCGGGACAGGGGGCGGCGAGACCCAGTACTTC. The V gene is TRBV5-1, the J gene TRBJ2-5; 12 nucleotides align to TRBD1. This CDR3 spans 15 amino acids. The V gene's germline CDR1 is SGHRS and CDR2 YFSETQ. The trim removed 4 bases at V and 5 bases at J, leaving 6 bases unmatched. Looking up the rest from reference TRBV5-1 and TRBJ2-5 gives the full variable domain: KAGVTQTPRYLIKTRGQQVTLSCSPISGHRSVSWYQQTPGQGLQFLFEYFSETQRNKGNFPGRFSGRQFSNSRSEMNVSTLELGDSALYLCASSPGTGGGETQYFGPGTRLLVL.

The rearrangement links TRBV5-1 to TRBJ1-4; no definite D call. Germline V gene sequence: CDR1 SGHRS, CDR2 YFSETQ. Deletions cut 1 base from V and 3 bases from J, with 7 bases between. This CDR3 is 14 amino acids long. Here the CDR3 reads CASSLLTANEKLFF. DNA for the CDR3: TGCGCCAGCAGCTTGCTTACGGCTAATGAAAAACTGTTTTTT.